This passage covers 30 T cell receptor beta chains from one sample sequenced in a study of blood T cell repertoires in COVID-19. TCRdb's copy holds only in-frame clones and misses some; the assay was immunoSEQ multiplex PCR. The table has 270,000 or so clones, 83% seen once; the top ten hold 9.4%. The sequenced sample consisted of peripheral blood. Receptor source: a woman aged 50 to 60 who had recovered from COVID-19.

The CDR3 nucleotides read TGTGCCAGCAGCTCCCTACAGGGGGCCTCGAACACCGGGGAGCTGTTTTTT. Translation gives CASSSLQGASNTGELFF. The genes are TRBV7-9 and TRBJ2-2; 9 bases map to TRBD1. The V gene's germline CDR1 is SEHNR and CDR2 FQNEAQ (reference sequence). The CDR3 has 17 amino acids. Trimming cost V 4 bases and J 0 bases; bases outside gene matches: 6.

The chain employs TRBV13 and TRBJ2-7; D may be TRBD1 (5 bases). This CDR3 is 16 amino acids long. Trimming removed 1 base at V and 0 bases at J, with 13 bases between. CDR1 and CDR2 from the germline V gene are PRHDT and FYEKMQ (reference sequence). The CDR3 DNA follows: TGTGCCAGCAGCTTAGTAGGGCAGGGAAGCTCCTACGAGCAGTACTTC. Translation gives CASSLVGQGSSYEQYF.

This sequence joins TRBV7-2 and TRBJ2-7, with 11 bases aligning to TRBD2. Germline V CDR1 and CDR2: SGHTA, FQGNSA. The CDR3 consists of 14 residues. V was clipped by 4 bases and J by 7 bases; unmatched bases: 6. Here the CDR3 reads CASSYSGGADEQYF. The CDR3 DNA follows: TGTGCCAGCAGCTATAGCGGGGGGGCAGATGAGCAGTACTTC.

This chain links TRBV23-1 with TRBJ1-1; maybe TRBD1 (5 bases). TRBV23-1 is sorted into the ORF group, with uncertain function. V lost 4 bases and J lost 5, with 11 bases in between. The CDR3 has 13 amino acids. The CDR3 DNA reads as TGCGCCAGCAGTCTGCAGGGTCGAACTGAAGCTTTCTTT. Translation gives CASSLQGRTEAFF.

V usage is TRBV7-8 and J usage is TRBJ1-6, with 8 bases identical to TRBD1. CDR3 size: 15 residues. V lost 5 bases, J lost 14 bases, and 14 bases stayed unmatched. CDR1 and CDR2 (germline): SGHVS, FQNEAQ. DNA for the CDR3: TGTGCCAGCAGCATGTCTGCTCGAGGACAGGGAACCCTCCACTTT. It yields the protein CASSMSARGQGTLHF.

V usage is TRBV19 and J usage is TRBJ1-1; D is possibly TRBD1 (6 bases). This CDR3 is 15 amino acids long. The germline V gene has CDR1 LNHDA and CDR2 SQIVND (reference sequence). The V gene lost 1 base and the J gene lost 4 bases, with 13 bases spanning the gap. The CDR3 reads CASSIGGRGTTEAFF. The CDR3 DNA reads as TGTGCCAGTAGTATAGGAGGTAGGGGGACCACTGAAGCTTTCTTT.

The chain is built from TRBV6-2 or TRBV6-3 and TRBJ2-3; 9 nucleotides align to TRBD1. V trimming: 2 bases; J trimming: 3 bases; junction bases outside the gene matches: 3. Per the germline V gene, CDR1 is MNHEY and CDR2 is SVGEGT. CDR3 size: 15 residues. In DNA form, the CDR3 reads TGTGCCAGCAGTTACCTGGGGACAGGGACAGATACGCAGTATTTT. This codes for CASSYLGTGTDTQYF.

The CDR3 loop reads CASRPNSGNTIYF. CDR3 bases: TGTGCCTCCAGGCCTAACTCTGGAAACACCATATATTTT. This sequence joins TRBV27 and TRBJ1-3, with D hard to call. V gave up 11 bases and J gave up 0 bases, with 11 bases separating them. Germline values: CDR1 MNHEY, CDR2 SMNVEV (reference sequence). The length of the CDR3 is 13 residues.

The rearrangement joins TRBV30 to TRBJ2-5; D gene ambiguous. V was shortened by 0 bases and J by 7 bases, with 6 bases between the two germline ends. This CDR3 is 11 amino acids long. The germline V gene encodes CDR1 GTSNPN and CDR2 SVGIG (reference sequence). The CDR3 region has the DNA TGTGCCTGGAGTGTACTCGGGACCCAGTACTTC. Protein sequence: CAWSVLGTQYF.

The CDR3 sequence: CASSPTGATTNEKLFF. The CDR3 coding sequence is TGCGCCAGCAGCCCGACAGGGGCCACAACTAATGAAAAACTGTTTTTT. The chain recombines TRBV4-3 with TRBJ1-4; 8 bases match TRBD1. The V gene end was trimmed by 4 bases and the J gene end by 0 bases; junction bases not matched to a gene: 4. CDR1 is LGHNA and CDR2 is YSLEER in the germline V gene. The CDR3 is made up of 16 amino acids.

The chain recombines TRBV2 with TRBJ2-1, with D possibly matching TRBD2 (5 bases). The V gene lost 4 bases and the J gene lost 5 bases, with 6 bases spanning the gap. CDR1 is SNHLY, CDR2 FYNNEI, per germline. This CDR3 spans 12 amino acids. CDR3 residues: CASSVGNNEQFF. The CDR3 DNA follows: TGTGCCAGCAGTGTCGGGAACAATGAGCAGTTCTTC. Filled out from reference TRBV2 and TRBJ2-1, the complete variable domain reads EPEVTQTPSHQVTQMGQEVILRCVPISNHLYFYWYRQILGQKVEFLVSFYNNEISEKSEIFDDQFSVERPDGSNFTLKIRSTKLEDSAMYFCASSVGNNEQFFGPGTRLTVL.

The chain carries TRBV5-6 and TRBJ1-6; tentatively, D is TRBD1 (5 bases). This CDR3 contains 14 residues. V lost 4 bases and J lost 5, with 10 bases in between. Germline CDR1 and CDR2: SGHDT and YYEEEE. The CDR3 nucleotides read TGTGCCAGCAGCGGGGGGGAGCATAATTCACCCCTCCACTTT. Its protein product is CASSGGEHNSPLHF.

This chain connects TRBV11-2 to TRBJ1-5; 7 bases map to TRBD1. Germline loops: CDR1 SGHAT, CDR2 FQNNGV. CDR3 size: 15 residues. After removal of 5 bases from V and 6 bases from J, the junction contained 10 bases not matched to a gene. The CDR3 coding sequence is TGTGCCAGCAGCCCAGGGGGACCTTTTGCTCAGCCCCAGCATTTT. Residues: CASSPGGPFAQPQHF.

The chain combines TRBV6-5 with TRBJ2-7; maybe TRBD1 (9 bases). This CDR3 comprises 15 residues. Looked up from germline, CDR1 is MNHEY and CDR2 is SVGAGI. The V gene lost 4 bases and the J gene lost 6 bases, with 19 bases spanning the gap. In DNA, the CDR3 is TGTGCCAGCAGTTTAGCGGGACAGGGACTGGCCGAGCAGTACTTC. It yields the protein CASSLAGQGLAEQYF.

CDR3 sequence: CASSLDPSYRGSAYEQYF. CDR3 coding DNA: TGCGCCAGCAGCTTGGATCCTAGTTATAGGGGGAGCGCTTACGAGCAGTACTTC. The chain is built from TRBV5-1 and TRBJ2-7; a weak D match, TRBD1 (6 bases). CDR1 and CDR2 from the germline V gene are SGHRS and YFSETQ. Trimming removed 0 bases at V and 4 bases at J, with 23 bases between. There are 18 residues in the CDR3.

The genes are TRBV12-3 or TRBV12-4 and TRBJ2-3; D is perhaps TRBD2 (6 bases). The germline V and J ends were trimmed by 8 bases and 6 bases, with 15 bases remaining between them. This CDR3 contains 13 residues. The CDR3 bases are TGTGCCAGCGGGGACTTAAGCCCGGATACGCAGTATTTT. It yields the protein CASGDLSPDTQYF.

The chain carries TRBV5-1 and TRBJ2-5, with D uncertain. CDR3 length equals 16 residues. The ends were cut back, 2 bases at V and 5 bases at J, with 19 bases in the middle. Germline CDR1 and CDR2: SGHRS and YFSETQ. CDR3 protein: CASSFGVGVGGETQYF. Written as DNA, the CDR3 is TGCGCCAGCAGCTTCGGAGTCGGAGTCGGTGGGGAGACCCAGTACTTC.

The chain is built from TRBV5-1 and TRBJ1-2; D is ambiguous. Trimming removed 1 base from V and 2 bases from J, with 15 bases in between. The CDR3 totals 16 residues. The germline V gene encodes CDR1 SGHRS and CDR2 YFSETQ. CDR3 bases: TGCGCCAGCAGCTTGTCAGGCAGCCCCATAAACTATGGCTACACCTTC. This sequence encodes CASSLSGSPINYGYTF.

Written as DNA, the CDR3 is TGTGCCAGCAGCTTAGGCAGGGACTTCTCGCAGTATTTT. It encodes CASSLGRDFSQYF. This chain connects TRBV7-7 to TRBJ2-3, with D maybe TRBD2 (6 bases). Trimming took off 1 base at V and 10 bases at J, with 12 bases between the two ends. This CDR3 contains 13 residues. Germline V lookup: CDR1 SSHAT, CDR2 FNYEAQ (reference sequence).

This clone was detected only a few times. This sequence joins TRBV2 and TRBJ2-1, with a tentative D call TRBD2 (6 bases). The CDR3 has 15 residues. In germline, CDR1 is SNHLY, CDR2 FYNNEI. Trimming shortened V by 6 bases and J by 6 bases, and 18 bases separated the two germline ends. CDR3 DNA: TGTGCCAGCAGGGAGCCGGGACTCATGGGCAATGAGCAGTTCTTC. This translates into CASREPGLMGNEQFF. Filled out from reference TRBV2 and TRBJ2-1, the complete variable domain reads EPEVTQTPSHQVTQMGQEVILRCVPISNHLYFYWYRQILGQKVEFLVSFYNNEISEKSEIFDDQFSVERPDGSNFTLKIRSTKLEDSAMYFCASREPGLMGNEQFFGPGTRLTVL.

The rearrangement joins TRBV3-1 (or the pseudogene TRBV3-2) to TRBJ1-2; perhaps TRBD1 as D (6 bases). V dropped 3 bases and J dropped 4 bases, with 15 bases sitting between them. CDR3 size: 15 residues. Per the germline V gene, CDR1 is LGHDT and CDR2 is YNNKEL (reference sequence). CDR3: CASSQPTGIFYGYTF. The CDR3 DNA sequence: TGTGCCAGCAGCCAGCCCACAGGGATTTTCTATGGCTACACCTTC.

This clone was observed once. The CDR3 is CASSTPRGSGNTIYF. CDR3 nucleotide sequence: TGTGCCAGCAGTACCCCCCGGGGCTCTGGAAACACCATATATTTT. This rearrangement joins TRBV6-5 to TRBJ1-3, with D unclear. There are 15 residues in the CDR3. V lost 5 bases, J lost 0 bases, and 11 bases lay in between. Germline CDR1 and CDR2: MNHEY and SVGAGI.

CDR3 residues: CASSLGGVETQYF. The DNA of the CDR3 is TGTGCCAGCAGCTTAGGCGGCGTAGAGACCCAGTACTTC. The chain couples TRBV7-2 to TRBJ2-5; D gene unclear. This CDR3 spans 13 amino acids. Looked up from germline, CDR1 is SGHTA and CDR2 is FQGNSA. Trimming shortened V by 1 base and J by 4 bases, and 7 bases separated the two germline ends. Filled out from reference TRBV7-2 and TRBJ2-5, the complete variable domain reads GAGVSQSPSNKVTEKGKDVELRCDPISGHTALYWYRQSLGQGLEFLIYFQGNSAPDKSGLPSDRFSAERTGGSVSTLTIQRTQQEDSAVYLCASSLGGVETQYFGPGTRLLVL.

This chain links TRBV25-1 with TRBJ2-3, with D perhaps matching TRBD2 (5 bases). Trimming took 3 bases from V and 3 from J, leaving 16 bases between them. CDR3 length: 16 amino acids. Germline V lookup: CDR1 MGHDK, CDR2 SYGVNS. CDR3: CASSDVGGRGTDTQYF. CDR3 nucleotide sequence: TGTGCCAGCAGTGATGTTGGCGGAAGAGGGACAGATACGCAGTATTTT.

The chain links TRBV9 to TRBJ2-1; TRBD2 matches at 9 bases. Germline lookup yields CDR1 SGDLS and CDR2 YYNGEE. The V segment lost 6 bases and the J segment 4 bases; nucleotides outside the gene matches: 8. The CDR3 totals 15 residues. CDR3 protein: CASTPGAGGYNEQFF. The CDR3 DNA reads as TGTGCCAGCACCCCGGGGGCGGGAGGGTACAATGAGCAGTTCTTC.

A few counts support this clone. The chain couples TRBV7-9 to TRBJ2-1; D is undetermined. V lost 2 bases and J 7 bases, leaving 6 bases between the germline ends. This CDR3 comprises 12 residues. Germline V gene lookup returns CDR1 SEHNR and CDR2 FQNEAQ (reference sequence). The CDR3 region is CASSLHVNEQFF. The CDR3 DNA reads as TGTGCCAGCAGCTTACATGTGAATGAGCAGTTCTTC.

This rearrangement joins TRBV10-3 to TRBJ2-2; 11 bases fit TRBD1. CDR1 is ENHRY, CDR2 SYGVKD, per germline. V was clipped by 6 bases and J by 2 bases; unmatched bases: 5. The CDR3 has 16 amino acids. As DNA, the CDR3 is TGTGCCATCAGCCCCGGACAGGGGGCCAACACCGGGGAGCTGTTTTTT. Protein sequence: CAISPGQGANTGELFF.

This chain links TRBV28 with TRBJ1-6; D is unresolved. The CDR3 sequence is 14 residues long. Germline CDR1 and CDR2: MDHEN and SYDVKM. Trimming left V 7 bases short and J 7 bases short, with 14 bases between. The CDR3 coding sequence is TGTGCCAGCACCCAAGCTGGGGAGAATTCACCCCTCCACTTT. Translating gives CASTQAGENSPLHF.

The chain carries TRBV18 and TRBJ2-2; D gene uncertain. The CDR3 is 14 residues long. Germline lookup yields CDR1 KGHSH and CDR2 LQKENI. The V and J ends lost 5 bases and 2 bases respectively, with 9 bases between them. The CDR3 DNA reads TGTGCCAGCTCAGCCAGATACAACACCGGGGAGCTGTTTTTT. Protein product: CASSARYNTGELFF. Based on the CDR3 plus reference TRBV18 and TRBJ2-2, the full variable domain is NAGVMQNPRHLVRRRGQEARLRCSPMKGHSHVYWYRQLPEEGLKFMVYLQKENIIDESGMPKERFSAEFPKEGPSILRIQQVVRGDSAAYFCASSARYNTGELFFGEGSRLTVL.

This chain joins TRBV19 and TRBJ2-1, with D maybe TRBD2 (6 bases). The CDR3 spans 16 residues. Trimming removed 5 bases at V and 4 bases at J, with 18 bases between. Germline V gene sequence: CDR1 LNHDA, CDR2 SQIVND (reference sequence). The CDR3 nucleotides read TGTGCCAGTAGTGCCGACGGGAGTTTAGGGTACAATGAGCAGTTCTTC. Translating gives CASSADGSLGYNEQFF.